One sample yielded the 26 T cell receptor beta chains listed below, sequenced in a study of blood T cell repertoires in COVID-19. Assay: immunoSEQ multiplex PCR; the TCRdb copy retains only in-frame clones and omits some. The sample contains around 250,000 clones, almost 85% of which appear only once. Sample: peripheral blood. The receptors derive from a woman aged 80 or older with acute or convalescent COVID-19.

This chain uses TRBV30 with TRBJ2-7; 7 bases map to TRBD2. There are 15 residues in the CDR3. The germline gives CDR1 GTSNPN, CDR2 SVGIG (reference sequence). V trimming: 3 bases; J trimming: 4 bases; junction bases outside the gene matches: 12. The CDR3, as DNA: TGTGCCTGGAGCCCCTCAGGCGGGAGTAGTTACGAGCAGTACTTC. Its protein product is CAWSPSGGSSYEQYF.

This clone has just one count. V gene TRBV2 combines with J gene TRBJ1-4; TRBD1 aligns across 11 bases. CDR1 and CDR2 from the germline V gene are SNHLY and FYNNEI. V lost 7 bases and J lost 10; bases outside the gene matches: 11. The CDR3 is 15 residues long. CDR3 sequence reads: CASKFTGTGGGKLFF. The CDR3 DNA reads TGTGCCAGCAAATTCACGGGGACAGGGGGTGGAAAACTGTTTTTT.

The CDR3 DNA reads as TGTGCCAGCAGTCAAGGGGAAGCTGGAAACGAGCAGTACTTC. Its protein product is CASSQGEAGNEQYF. This sequence joins TRBV27 and TRBJ2-7; D possibly corresponds to TRBD1 (5 bases). Per the germline V gene, CDR1 is MNHEY and CDR2 is SMNVEV (reference sequence). The V end lost 5 bases, the J end lost 5 bases, and 16 bases lay between the germline ends. The CDR3 sequence is 14 residues long.

The rearrangement joins TRBV9 to TRBJ2-5; D uncertain. The length of the CDR3 is 13 residues. Germline values: CDR1 SGDLS, CDR2 YYNGEE. Trimming removed 4 bases at V and 4 bases at J, with 11 bases between. The CDR3 nucleotides are TGTGCCAGCAGCCCCCGGGTTCGAGAGACCCAGTACTTC. This encodes CASSPRVRETQYF.

This clone was observed a few times. The chain is built from TRBV9 and TRBJ1-3; D possibly corresponds to TRBD1 (6 bases). The CDR3 totals 15 residues. In germline, CDR1 is SGDLS, CDR2 YYNGEE. V gave up 4 bases and J gave up 3 bases, with 14 bases separating them. The chain's CDR3 is CASSSLTGFGNTIYF. DNA of the CDR3: TGTGCCAGCAGCTCCCTAACAGGGTTTGGAAACACCATATATTTT.

J is TRBJ2-3 and V is TRBV10-3; perhaps TRBD2 as D (6 bases). Germline CDR1 ENHRY, CDR2 SYGVKD. V lost 7 bases, J lost 1 base, and 12 bases lay in between. The CDR3 runs to 14 residues. The CDR3 nucleotides read TGTGCCATCAAGAGGGGCGGGGGCACAGATACGCAGTATTTT. Translation gives CAIKRGGGTDTQYF.

The chain carries TRBV19 and TRBJ2-3; 10 positions match TRBD2. Germline loops: CDR1 LNHDA, CDR2 SQIVND (reference sequence). The CDR3 contains 15 residues. J was trimmed by 4 bases and V by 7 bases; bases with no gene match: 8. In nucleotides, the CDR3 is TGTGCCAGTACCTTGAGCGGGAGGGGCTCAGATACGCAGTATTTT. It translates to CASTLSGRGSDTQYF.

The table lists this clone with many counts. This chain connects TRBV7-2 to TRBJ1-6, with TRBD1 identical over 11 bases. The CDR3 length is 16 residues. CDR1 and CDR2 from the germline V gene are SGHTA and FQGNSA. Losses at the gene ends were 4 bases for V and 9 bases for J; bases not matched to a gene: 8. CDR3 DNA: TGTGCCAGCAGCTACGGCCGGGGACAGGGGGTTTCACCCCTCCACTTT. Translated, it gives CASSYGRGQGVSPLHF.

The genes are TRBV10-3 and TRBJ1-1, with TRBD1 matching 9 bases. Germline V lookup: CDR1 ENHRY, CDR2 SYGVKD. This CDR3 has 14 residues. Unmatched junction bases numbered 2, after V lost 2 bases and J lost 4 bases. As DNA, the CDR3 is TGTGCCATCAGTGAGCTACAGGGGGCCACTGAAGCTTTCTTT. Its protein is CAISELQGATEAFF.

This chain links TRBV5-1 with TRBJ1-3, with D perhaps matching TRBD1 (6 bases). The CDR3 totals 18 residues. The germline CDR1 and CDR2 sequences are SGHRS and YFSETQ. V shed 4 bases and J shed 0 bases, with 20 bases lying between them. CDR3 in DNA: TGCGCCAGCAGCATTTCGGACAGTTCGGGGAGCTCTGGAAACACCATATATTTT. Encoded protein: CASSISDSSGSSGNTIYF.

The CDR3 sequence is CASSHLPSSYEQYF. Written as DNA, the CDR3 is TGTGCCAGCAGTCATTTGCCTAGCTCCTACGAGCAGTACTTC. The chain links TRBV6-2 or TRBV6-3 to TRBJ2-7; no definite D call. This CDR3 has 14 residues. The V end was cut by 5 bases, the J end by 0 bases, with 11 bases between. Germline loops: CDR1 MNHEY, CDR2 SVGEGT.

Written as DNA, the CDR3 is TGTGCCAGCAGCTTAGGAGGACAGAGTTATAACTATGGCTACACCTTC. Its translation is CASSLGGQSYNYGYTF. The chain uses TRBV7-9 and TRBJ1-2; tentatively, D is TRBD1 (6 bases). V gave up 1 base and J gave up 1 base, with 13 bases separating them. This CDR3 comprises 16 residues. In germline, CDR1 is SEHNR, CDR2 FQNEAQ (reference sequence).

The J gene is TRBJ2-1, the V gene TRBV11-2, with 13 bases identical to TRBD2. Germline V gene data show CDR1 as SGHAT and CDR2 as FQNNGV. Unmatched junction bases numbered 5, after V lost 5 bases and J lost 4 bases. The length of the CDR3 is 16 residues. This chain's CDR3 is CASSTRLAGGYNEQFF. Here the CDR3 DNA reads TGTGCCAGCAGCACACGACTAGCGGGGGGATACAATGAGCAGTTCTTC.

The rearrangement links TRBV5-1 to TRBJ2-5, with D maybe TRBD2 (5 bases). Trimming stripped 4 bases from V and 3 bases from J, with 19 bases between. Germline lookup yields CDR1 SGHRS and CDR2 YFSETQ. This CDR3 comprises 16 residues. DNA for the CDR3: TGCGCCAGCAGCAGCAGTTACGGGGTACTAGAAGAGACCCAGTACTTC. It codes for CASSSSYGVLEETQYF.

J is TRBJ1-2 and V is TRBV12-3 or TRBV12-4; 7 bases are a match to TRBD1. This CDR3 is built from 13 residues. V lost 6 bases, J lost 7 bases, and 8 bases stayed unmatched. CDR3 in DNA: TGTGCCAGCAGCCGAACAGGGGAGACTGGCTACACCTTC. Residues: CASSRTGETGYTF.

This chain joins TRBV27 and TRBJ1-1; 7 bases fit TRBD1. The germline gives CDR1 MNHEY, CDR2 SMNVEV (reference sequence). The CDR3 consists of 14 residues. The ends lost 5 bases at V and 2 bases at J; junction bases unmatched: 5. The CDR3 sequence is CASSPRTGNTEAFF. The CDR3 nucleotides read TGTGCCAGCAGTCCGCGGACAGGAAACACTGAAGCTTTCTTT.

V gene TRBV2 combines with J gene TRBJ1-3, with D tentatively TRBD1 (5 bases). This CDR3 spans 13 amino acids. Germline V gene data show CDR1 as SNHLY and CDR2 as FYNNEI. V was pared by 10 bases and J by 0 bases, with 10 bases between. CDR3 in DNA: TGTGCCACCCAGGGAATCTCTGGAAACACCATATATTTT. This gives the protein CATQGISGNTIYF. Filled out from reference TRBV2 and TRBJ1-3, the complete variable domain reads EPEVTQTPSHQVTQMGQEVILRCVPISNHLYFYWYRQILGQKVEFLVSFYNNEISEKSEIFDDQFSVERPDGSNFTLKIRSTKLEDSAMYFCATQGISGNTIYFGEGSWLTVV.

This sequence joins TRBV6-5 and TRBJ2-1, with 7 bases fitting TRBD1. The CDR3 has 15 amino acids. CDR1 and CDR2 (germline): MNHEY, SVGAGI. V lost 6 bases and J lost 5; bases outside the gene matches: 10. CDR3 sequence reads: CASRMGTVSHNEQFF. Here the CDR3 DNA reads TGTGCCAGCAGGATGGGGACAGTGTCCCACAATGAGCAGTTCTTC.

The rearrangement links TRBV6-6 to TRBJ2-2; no reliable D call. V dropped 6 bases and J dropped 1 base, with 9 bases sitting between them. CDR1 is MNHNY and CDR2 is SVGAGI in the germline V gene (reference sequence). CDR3 length: 14 amino acids. DNA of the CDR3: TGTGCCAGCAGGAACAGCCGGAACACCGGGGAGCTGTTTTTT. Translated: CASRNSRNTGELFF.

Here the CDR3 reads CASSLRTSGSSTDTQYF. The CDR3 nucleotides are TGTGCCAGCAGCCTACGGACTAGCGGCTCTAGCACAGATACGCAGTATTTT. The chain employs TRBV7-9 and TRBJ2-3; 10 nucleotides line up with TRBD2. The germline V gene has CDR1 SEHNR and CDR2 FQNEAQ (reference sequence). With 5 bases clipped from V and 0 bases from J, the junction kept 8 bases outside the gene matches. This CDR3 has 17 residues.

The chain joins TRBV4-1 to TRBJ1-5; D gene unclear. This CDR3 region has 20 residues. Deletions cut 0 bases from V and 0 bases from J, with 21 bases between. The germline V gene has CDR1 MGHRA and CDR2 YSYEKL. The CDR3: CASSQDFVRTEGYSNQPQHF. In DNA, the CDR3 is TGCGCCAGCAGCCAAGATTTTGTTCGGACCGAGGGATATAGCAATCAGCCCCAGCATTTT.

CDR3 sequence (DNA): TGTGCCAGCAGCTTAGGTCGGCGGGATGAGCAGTACTTC. Translated, it gives CASSLGRRDEQYF. The V and J genes are TRBV11-2 and TRBJ2-7, with D tentatively TRBD2 (6 bases). The V and J ends lost 1 base and 7 bases respectively, with 11 bases between them. This CDR3 is 13 amino acids long. The germline V gene has CDR1 SGHAT and CDR2 FQNNGV. The full variable domain, in which reference TRBV11-2 and TRBJ2-7 provide the parts outside the CDR3, is EAGVAQSPRYKIIEKRQSVAFWCNPISGHATLYWYQQILGQGPKLLIQFQNNGVVDDSQLPKDRFSAERLKGVDSTLKIQPAKLEDSAVYLCASSLGRRDEQYFGPGTRLTVT.

The chain combines TRBV10-2 with TRBJ1-2, with TRBD1 as a possible D gene (5 bases). This CDR3 region has 15 residues. With 0 bases removed from V and 2 bases from J, the gap between germline ends came to 10 bases. Germline-derived CDR1 and CDR2 are WSHSY and SAAADI. For the CDR3, the DNA is TGCGCCAGCAGTGAGTCGCAGGGTGCAAACTATGGCTACACCTTC. Translating it yields CASSESQGANYGYTF.

The chain couples TRBV2 to TRBJ2-7; TRBD2 agrees at 10 bases. Germline V gives CDR1 SNHLY, CDR2 FYNNEI. This CDR3 contains 15 residues. The junction had 7 bases not matched to a gene; V was cut back by 3 bases and J by 5 bases. The CDR3 loop reads CASSEASSGSDEQYF. Written as DNA, the CDR3 is TGTGCCAGCAGTGAGGCGTCTAGCGGGAGTGACGAGCAGTACTTC.

V gene TRBV4-3 combines with J gene TRBJ2-7, with 8 bases lining up with TRBD1. The V and J ends lost 0 bases and 0 bases, in that order; junction bases with no gene match: 1. CDR1 is LGHNA, CDR2 YSLEER, per germline. The CDR3 spans 15 residues. DNA of the CDR3: TGCGCCAGCAGCCAAGAAGGACAGGGCTCCTACGAGCAGTACTTC. This sequence encodes CASSQEGQGSYEQYF.

V gene TRBV27 combines with J gene TRBJ1-2; D is undetermined. The germline gives CDR1 MNHEY, CDR2 SMNVEV (reference sequence). This CDR3 contains 13 residues. Trimming pared 5 bases from V and 3 bases from J, leaving 10 bases between. As DNA, the CDR3 is TGTGCCAGCAGTCCAAACCGGGACTATGGCTACACCTTC. Its protein is CASSPNRDYGYTF.